Here is one T cell receptor (beta chain) with its context. Germline V gene data show CDR1 as LGHNT and CDR2 as FRNRAP. Unmatched junction bases numbered 15, after V lost 5 bases and J lost 10 bases. The CDR3 consists of 16 residues. Authors' data handling: Reference gene primer amplification in the assay estimated nucleated cell counts. Here immunoSEQ multiplex PCR was the method, and the copy in TCRdb shows in-frame clones only, minus some. V, J and clone size are those of that table, while D and trimming were read from the DNA. The data hold about 150,000 clones, with roughly nine tenths observed a single time. This sample was taken from a study of blood T cell repertoires in COVID-19. About the study: Italy, Spain and the United States were the sources of the convalescent and acute COVID-19 samples. Sources were T cells, B-cell-depleted T cells, or PBMCs; the material itself was cDNA or gDNA.

This chain connects TRBV12-5 to TRBJ2-1, with 9 bases that match TRBD1. This receptor was obtained from a woman aged 35 to 49 with acute or convalescent COVID-19. Sequencing was carried out using peripheral blood. For the CDR3, the DNA is TGTGCTAGTGGTCCATCTGGACAGGGGTATCAATTGGAGCAGTTCTTC. It encodes CASGPSGQGYQLEQFF.